This entry features one T cell receptor beta chain sequence. Its antigen is unknown. Separate sequencing covered autoproliferating (CFSE-dim) and non-proliferating (CFSE-high) T cells from stimulus-free culture. Cultures began with roughly 5.4x10^7 CFSE-labeled PBMCs, unstimulated for 7 to 8 days, with replicate wells pooled. This sample is part of a study of memory B cells and T cells in multiple sclerosis. Clones were sequenced by immunoSEQ multiplex PCR, and TCRdb holds only the in-frame ones, with some missing. The sample holds about 12,000 clones, roughly 86% seen once. Study-wide results and limits: Compartments had unequal clone-set sizes, affecting shared clonotype counts.

Trimming pared 0 bases from V and 4 bases from J, leaving 15 bases between. The CDR3 loop spans 17 amino acids. Germline V gives CDR1 SGHDN, CDR2 FVKESK. The clonotype comes from a human donor with multiple sclerosis. Sequencing was carried out using PBMCs from blood kept in culture. J is TRBJ2-2 and V is TRBV14, with D possibly called TRBD1 or TRBD2 (6 bases each). This chain's CDR3 is CASSQDRGPGGTGELFF. The CDR3 nucleotides are TGTGCCAGCAGCCAAGATCGGGGGCCCGGGGGCACCGGGGAGCTGTTTTTT.